This T cell receptor (beta chain) was sequenced during a study of molecular identifiers for immune sequencing clone quantification. Overall study context: Replicate runs used RNA from roughly 18,000 or 92,000 naive CD8 cells, which was split five ways into aliquots, and four of those aliquots were then sequenced.

The count of this clonotype is one. Germline is not matched at one junction end, which may reflect a read error. Making the bulk TCR libraries relied on previously described methods and listed TCR primers. TCRdb itself ran the PCR reads through MiXCR, one entry per CDR3 protein. The profile shows roughly 320,000 distinct CDR3 sequences, roughly 24% of them singletons. The origin of this receptor is a human donor in good health. Some libraries in this study had Jurkat cell RNA spiked in. Sequenced sample: naive CD8+ T cells from blood, with Jurkat cell RNA spiked in. The subset denotes: FACS-sorted CD8+CD4-CCR7+CD45RA+ naive T cells.

For the CDR3, the DNA is TGTGCCAGCAGTTATGTAGGGAACCCTGAAGCTTTCTTT. It encodes CASSYVGNPEAFF. The chain is built from TRBV6-6 and TRBJ1-1, with unresolved D. The CDR3 spans 13 residues. The germline gives CDR1 MNHNY, CDR2 SVGAGI (reference sequence).